The next 32 T cell receptor beta chains were all read from a single sample in a study of T cell responses to AZD1222 COVID-19 vaccine. This table comes from immunoSEQ multiplex PCR, and its TCRdb copy is limited to in-frame clones, with some not included. This sample carries approximately 140,000 clones, 75% to 95% of them seen once, and the ten largest clones take approximately 2.6%. The starting material was peripheral blood, obtained on day 0 of AZD1222 vaccination. All receptors derive from an adult in good health.

V gene TRBV5-4 combines with J gene TRBJ2-5, with D perhaps matching TRBD2 (5 bases). Trimming stripped 4 bases from V and 5 bases from J, with 15 bases between. Germline V gene lookup returns CDR1 SGHNT and CDR2 YYREEE (reference sequence). This CDR3 is built from 14 residues. The CDR3 sequence is CASSPGTWEETQYF. For the CDR3, the DNA is TGTGCCAGCAGCCCAGGAACTTGGGAGGAGACCCAGTACTTC.

This clone was seen only once. The chain is built from TRBV19 and TRBJ2-3; D may correspond to TRBD1 or TRBD2 (5 bases each). The CDR3 contains 15 residues. V was shortened by 3 bases and J by 5 bases, with 15 bases between the two germline ends. Germline values: CDR1 LNHDA, CDR2 SQIVND (reference sequence). The CDR3 DNA reads as TGTGCCAGTAGTATTCCTTGGGGGAGTGGAGATACGCAGTATTTT. Its translation is CASSIPWGSGDTQYF.

The chain recombines TRBV5-6 with TRBJ1-2; D is uncertain. The CDR3 is 14 amino acids. Trimming removed 2 bases from V and 0 bases from J, with 8 bases in between. CDR1 and CDR2 (germline): SGHDT, YYEEEE. The CDR3 DNA is TGTGCCAGCAGCTTTGGAAGTACTAACTATGGCTACACCTTC. This gives the protein CASSFGSTNYGYTF.

The V call is TRBV5-1, the J call TRBJ1-2; 8 bases align to TRBD1. The CDR3 has 15 residues. Germline loops: CDR1 SGHRS, CDR2 YFSETQ. V was pared by 3 bases and J by 4 bases, with 8 bases of the junction left unmatched. CDR3 amino acids: CASSSQTGDLYGYTF. DNA for the CDR3: TGCGCCAGCAGCTCCCAGACAGGGGATCTCTATGGCTACACCTTC. Filled out from reference TRBV5-1 and TRBJ1-2, the complete variable domain reads KAGVTQTPRYLIKTRGQQVTLSCSPISGHRSVSWYQQTPGQGLQFLFEYFSETQRNKGNFPGRFSGRQFSNSRSEMNVSTLELGDSALYLCASSSQTGDLYGYTFGSGTRLTVV.

The V gene is TRBV24-1, the J gene TRBJ2-3, with TRBD1 as a possible D gene (6 bases). The CDR3 is 15 residues long. Germline loops: CDR1 KGHDR, CDR2 SFDVKD. The V gene lost 6 bases and the J gene lost 2 bases, with 14 bases spanning the gap. The CDR3 sequence is CATSTTGHFTDTQYF. The CDR3 DNA follows: TGTGCCACCAGTACCACGGGACATTTCACAGATACGCAGTATTTT.

This clone occurred once. The chain combines TRBV13 with TRBJ2-7; 9 nucleotides agree with TRBD1. Germline CDR1 reads PRHDT; CDR2 reads FYEKMQ (reference sequence). The junction had 6 bases not matched to a gene; V was cut back by 0 bases and J by 6 bases. The CDR3 runs to 15 residues. The CDR3 reads CASSLGPGQGSEQYF. CDR3 DNA sequence: TGTGCCAGCAGCTTAGGCCCAGGACAGGGGAGCGAGCAGTACTTC.

V gene TRBV9 combines with J gene TRBJ2-1, with 7 bases aligning to TRBD1. The ends lost 4 bases at V and 1 base at J; junction bases unmatched: 2. CDR1 and CDR2 from the germline V gene are SGDLS and YYNGEE. This CDR3 spans 14 amino acids. CDR3 nucleotide sequence: TGTGCCAGCAGCATGACAGGGTCCTACAATGAGCAGTTCTTC. Amino acid sequence: CASSMTGSYNEQFF. Full variable domain (missing parts from reference TRBV9 and TRBJ2-1): DSGVTQTPKHLITATGQRVTLRCSPRSGDLSVYWYQQSLDQGLQFLIQYYNGEERAKGNILERFSAQQFPDLHSELNLSSLELGDSALYFCASSMTGSYNEQFFGPGTRLTVL.

The chain joins TRBV25-1 to TRBJ2-1; tentative D call: TRBD1 (5 bases). Germline CDR1 MGHDK, CDR2 SYGVNS. The CDR3 has 16 amino acids. V was pared by 3 bases and J by 7 bases, with 19 bases between. Here the CDR3 reads CASSELEDTLGNEQFF. Written as DNA, the CDR3 is TGTGCCAGCAGTGAGTTAGAGGACACCCTGGGGAATGAGCAGTTCTTC.

V gene TRBV3-1 (or the pseudogene TRBV3-2) combines with J gene TRBJ2-3; 8 bases line up with TRBD2. Germline loops: CDR1 LGHDT, CDR2 YNNKEL (reference sequence). J gave up 0 bases and V 1 base, and 3 bases lay outside the gene matches. This CDR3 is built from 16 residues. DNA for the CDR3: TGTGCCAGCAGCCAAGGGATAGCGGGGAGCACAGATACGCAGTATTTT. This codes for CASSQGIAGSTDTQYF.

This chain joins TRBV5-1 and TRBJ2-1, with TRBD2 matching over 8 bases. Germline lookup yields CDR1 SGHRS and CDR2 YFSETQ. V was clipped by 6 bases and J by 5 bases; unmatched bases: 7. The CDR3 is 14 amino acids. The CDR3 loop reads CASNGQRGNNEQFF. In DNA form, the CDR3 reads TGCGCCAGCAATGGCCAGCGGGGGAACAATGAGCAGTTCTTC.

The chain has TRBV18 and TRBJ2-1; 10 bases map to TRBD2. J lost 13 bases, V lost 7 bases, and 7 bases had no gene match. The germline V gene encodes CDR1 KGHSH and CDR2 LQKENI. This CDR3 comprises 12 residues. The CDR3 loop reads CASFQTSGIQFF. In nucleotides, the CDR3 is TGTGCCAGCTTTCAAACTAGCGGGATTCAGTTCTTC. Complete variable domain (other parts from reference TRBV18 and TRBJ2-1): NAGVMQNPRHLVRRRGQEARLRCSPMKGHSHVYWYRQLPEEGLKFMVYLQKENIIDESGMPKERFSAEFPKEGPSILRIQQVVRGDSAAYFCASFQTSGIQFFGPGTRLTVL.

The V gene is TRBV5-5, the J gene TRBJ2-3; D unclear. There are 15 residues in the CDR3. The V gene lost 1 base and the J gene lost 2 bases, with 11 bases spanning the gap. CDR1 is SGHKS, CDR2 YYEKEE, per germline (reference sequence). The CDR3 reads CASSLRERDTDTQYF. The CDR3 DNA is TGTGCCAGCAGCTTGCGAGAGAGAGACACAGATACGCAGTATTTT.

The chain carries TRBV4-1 and TRBJ2-5; 7 nucleotides match TRBD1. CDR1 MGHRA and CDR2 YSYEKL come from the germline V gene. The CDR3 contains 14 residues. V trimming: 3 bases; J trimming: 5 bases; junction bases outside the gene matches: 6. CDR3 bases: TGCGCCAGCAGCCAGTACAGGGGCCAGGAGACCCAGTACTTC. Protein sequence: CASSQYRGQETQYF.

The chain combines TRBV2 with TRBJ2-7; D possibly corresponds to TRBD1 (5 bases). V gave up 7 bases and J gave up 3 bases, with 7 bases separating them. There are 11 residues in the CDR3. Germline V lookup: CDR1 SNHLY, CDR2 FYNNEI. The CDR3 sequence is CASNQGYEQYF. The CDR3 bases are TGTGCCAGCAACCAGGGCTACGAGCAGTACTTC.

The rearrangement links TRBV7-3 to TRBJ1-5; D remains unclear. Germline CDR1 reads SGHTA; CDR2 reads FQGTGA. Trimming left V 9 bases short and J 8 bases short, with 11 bases between. The CDR3 runs 11 residues. The CDR3: CARKPKEPQHF. CDR3 bases: TGTGCCAGGAAGCCCAAGGAGCCCCAGCATTTT. Variable domain in full (rest from reference TRBV7-3 and TRBJ1-5): GAGVSQTPSNKVTEKGKYVELRCDPISGHTALYWYRQSLGQGPEFLIYFQGTGAADDSGLPNDRFFAVRPEGSVSTLKIQRTERGDSAVYLCARKPKEPQHFGDGTRLSIL.

This clone was detected a few times. This sequence joins TRBV24-1 and TRBJ1-5, with 8 nucleotides matching TRBD1. The CDR3 has 16 residues. V was clipped by 4 bases and J by 4 bases; unmatched bases: 8. Looked up from germline, CDR1 is KGHDR and CDR2 is SFDVKD. CDR3 residues: CATSEGGQGWNQPQHF. CDR3 nucleotide sequence: TGTGCCACCAGTGAAGGAGGACAGGGTTGGAATCAGCCCCAGCATTTT.

This clone was seen more than once but under ten times. The CDR3, as DNA: TGTGCCAGCAGCACGTGGGGTGAAGCTTTCTTT. Translating it yields CASSTWGEAFF. The rearrangement uses TRBV7-9 and TRBJ1-1; D is unclear. The germline V gene encodes CDR1 SEHNR and CDR2 FQNEAQ (reference sequence). This CDR3 is 11 amino acids long. The germline V and J ends were trimmed by 5 bases and 7 bases, with 8 bases remaining between them.

V gene TRBV11-3 combines with J gene TRBJ2-3; D unresolved. The CDR3 has 10 residues. The V end was cut by 8 bases, the J end by 5 bases, with 5 bases between. CDR1 is SGHNT and CDR2 is YENEEA in the germline V gene. The CDR3 here is CASGEDTQYF. The CDR3 nucleotides read TGTGCCAGCGGGGAAGATACGCAGTATTTT.

The rearrangement uses TRBV7-6 and TRBJ2-1; 12 bases line up with TRBD2. Looked up from germline, CDR1 is SGHVS and CDR2 is FNYEAQ. J gave up 9 bases and V 4 bases, and 10 bases lay outside the gene matches. The CDR3 extends over 16 amino acids. The CDR3: CASSSIPGLAGGEQFF. Here the CDR3 DNA reads TGTGCCAGCAGCTCGATTCCGGGACTAGCGGGCGGTGAGCAGTTCTTC.

This clone was observed a single time. The chain employs TRBV28 and TRBJ1-3; D is undetermined. The CDR3 runs 16 residues. Trimming removed 4 bases at V and 2 bases at J, with 15 bases between. Germline V lookup: CDR1 MDHEN, CDR2 SYDVKM. The CDR3: CASSSPGEPPGNTIYF. CDR3 bases: TGTGCCAGCAGTTCCCCTGGGGAACCCCCTGGAAACACCATATATTTT. Combining the CDR3 with reference TRBV28 and TRBJ1-3 gives the whole variable domain DVKVTQSSRYLVKRTGEKVFLECVQDMDHENMFWYRQDPGLGLRLIYFSYDVKMKEKGDIPEGYSVSREKKERFSLILESASTNQTSMYLCASSSPGEPPGNTIYFGEGSWLTVV.

V is TRBV20-1 and J is TRBJ2-3; no reliable D call. The V end lost 3 bases, the J end lost 2 bases, and 12 bases lay between the germline ends. This CDR3 spans 14 amino acids. CDR1 DFQATT and CDR2 SNEGSKA come from the germline V gene (reference sequence). Written as DNA, the CDR3 is TGCAGTGCTAGTACGGTCACAAACACAGATACGCAGTATTTT. Protein: CSASTVTNTDTQYF.

The chain recombines TRBV10-3 with TRBJ1-2, with D perhaps matching TRBD1 (5 bases). CDR3 size: 12 residues. Germline V lookup: CDR1 ENHRY, CDR2 SYGVKD. Trimming stripped 8 bases from V and 6 bases from J, with 13 bases between. DNA for the CDR3: TGTGCCATCCAGGGCAAGACTGATGGCTACACCTTC. Residues: CAIQGKTDGYTF.

This clone was seen once. This chain joins TRBV7-6 and TRBJ2-7; D is undetermined. V lost 6 bases and J 2 bases, leaving 17 bases between the germline ends. The length of the CDR3 is 15 residues. Germline V gene lookup returns CDR1 SGHVS and CDR2 FNYEAQ. The CDR3 is CASSVSPIPTYEQYF. Here the CDR3 DNA reads TGTGCCAGCAGTGTGTCCCCGATACCCACCTACGAGCAGTACTTC.

The CDR3: CASSLWDSFNQPQHF. The CDR3 DNA reads as TGTGCCAGCAGTTTATGGGACAGTTTCAATCAGCCCCAGCATTTT. This sequence joins TRBV28 and TRBJ1-5; the D gene is possibly TRBD1 (6 bases). The CDR3 is 15 residues long. Germline V gene data show CDR1 as MDHEN and CDR2 as SYDVKM. Trimming took off 0 bases at V and 3 bases at J, with 9 bases between the two ends.

A few counts support this clone. In nucleotides, the CDR3 is TGTGCCAGCAGTGCCTACAATGAGCAGTTCTTC. Translated: CASSAYNEQFF. This chain uses TRBV27 with TRBJ2-1; D unclear. Looked up from germline, CDR1 is MNHEY and CDR2 is SMNVEV (reference sequence). The germline V and J ends were trimmed by 5 bases and 2 bases, with 1 base remaining between them. The CDR3 loop spans 11 amino acids.

The chain joins TRBV11-2 to TRBJ1-2; no firm D call. The CDR3 has 14 residues. V dropped 3 bases and J dropped 6 bases, with 14 bases sitting between them. Germline V gene lookup returns CDR1 SGHAT and CDR2 FQNNGV. The CDR3 reads CASSFWSEKDGYTF. The CDR3 bases are TGTGCCAGCAGCTTTTGGTCGGAGAAGGATGGCTACACCTTC.

The chain couples TRBV28 to TRBJ2-7; 7 positions match TRBD1. The CDR3 is 14 residues long. Germline V CDR1 and CDR2: MDHEN, SYDVKM. The junction had 3 bases not matched to a gene; V was cut back by 4 bases and J by 0 bases. The CDR3 region is CASSSTGSSYEQYF. The CDR3 nucleotides read TGTGCCAGCAGTTCGACAGGGTCCTCCTACGAGCAGTACTTC.

The V gene is TRBV30, the J gene TRBJ1-3; possible D gene TRBD1, 5 bases. V was shortened by 0 bases and J by 0 bases, with 21 bases between the two germline ends. The germline V gene has CDR1 GTSNPN and CDR2 SVGIG (reference sequence). CDR3 size: 19 residues. In nucleotides, the CDR3 is TGTGCCTGGAGTGTAATTAGGGTGAAGGGGTCGAGCTCTGGAAACACCATATATTTT. Its protein product is CAWSVIRVKGSSSGNTIYF.

V and J are TRBV19 and TRBJ2-7; unclear D gene. The CDR3 length is 13 residues. The V gene's germline CDR1 is LNHDA and CDR2 SQIVND (reference sequence). Trimming removed 4 bases from V and 0 bases from J, with 7 bases in between. In DNA form, the CDR3 reads TGTGCCAGTAGTAATGAAAACTCCTACGAGCAGTACTTC. Its protein is CASSNENSYEQYF.

V usage is TRBV7-6 and J usage is TRBJ1-2; D gene unclear. The V end lost 0 bases, the J end lost 4 bases, and 12 bases lay between the germline ends. Germline V gene lookup returns CDR1 SGHVS and CDR2 FNYEAQ. This CDR3 contains 15 residues. The CDR3 is CASSLAEGETYGYTF. CDR3 nucleotides: TGTGCCAGCAGCTTAGCGGAGGGTGAGACCTATGGCTACACCTTC.

The chain employs TRBV21-1 and TRBJ2-5; TRBD2 is the table's D call, not checked against the DNA. TRBV21-1 is noted as a pseudogene. The CDR3 covers 16 residues. The CDR3 DNA reads as TGTGCCAGCAGCCTCCAGACTAGCGGGAGCGAAGAGACCCAGTACTTC. Translated: CASSLQTSGSEETQYF.

The rearrangement joins TRBV7-2 to TRBJ2-5; either TRBD1 or TRBD2 may fit D (6 bases each). The CDR3 is made up of 14 amino acids. Germline V lookup: CDR1 SGHTA, CDR2 FQGNSA. The V and J ends lost 2 bases and 3 bases respectively, with 10 bases between them. The CDR3 bases are TGTGCCAGCAGCTTATTCGGGGGCGAAGAGACCCAGTACTTC. Encoded protein: CASSLFGGEETQYF. The full variable domain, with the rest looked up from reference TRBV7-2 and TRBJ2-5, is GAGVSQSPSNKVTEKGKDVELRCDPISGHTALYWYRQSLGQGLEFLIYFQGNSAPDKSGLPSDRFSAERTGGSVSTLTIQRTQQEDSAVYLCASSLFGGEETQYFGPGTRLLVL.